The T cell receptor (beta chain) under discussion was sequenced for a study of blood T cell repertoires in COVID-19. Overall study context: The cDNA or gDNA used as material had been derived from T cells, B-cell-depleted T cells, or PBMCs.

Per the original data handling: For nucleated cells, counts were estimated from reference gene primer amplification. Sequencing was performed with immunoSEQ multiplex PCR; in TCRdb, only in-frame clones are kept and a portion is missing. That table furnishes V, J and clone size, whereas the DNA furnished D and trimming. The data contain around 68,000 clones, approximately 83% of them seen just once; the ten biggest clones take up more than 15%. Enrolled during active infection, Seattle patients were then followed longitudinally. Trimming shortened V by 2 bases and J by 1 base, and 11 bases separated the two germline ends. This CDR3 comprises 16 residues. Per the germline V gene, CDR1 is PRHDT and CDR2 is FYEKMQ (reference sequence).

The source of this sequence is a man between 35 and 55 years old with COVID-19, enrolled during active disease. Source material: peripheral blood. The gene calls are TRBV13 and TRBJ2-2; perhaps TRBD1 as D (6 bases). CDR3 coding DNA: TGTGCCAGCAGCTTAAGTCCGGGACAGAACACCGGGGAGCTGTTTTTT. Translated: CASSLSPGQNTGELFF.